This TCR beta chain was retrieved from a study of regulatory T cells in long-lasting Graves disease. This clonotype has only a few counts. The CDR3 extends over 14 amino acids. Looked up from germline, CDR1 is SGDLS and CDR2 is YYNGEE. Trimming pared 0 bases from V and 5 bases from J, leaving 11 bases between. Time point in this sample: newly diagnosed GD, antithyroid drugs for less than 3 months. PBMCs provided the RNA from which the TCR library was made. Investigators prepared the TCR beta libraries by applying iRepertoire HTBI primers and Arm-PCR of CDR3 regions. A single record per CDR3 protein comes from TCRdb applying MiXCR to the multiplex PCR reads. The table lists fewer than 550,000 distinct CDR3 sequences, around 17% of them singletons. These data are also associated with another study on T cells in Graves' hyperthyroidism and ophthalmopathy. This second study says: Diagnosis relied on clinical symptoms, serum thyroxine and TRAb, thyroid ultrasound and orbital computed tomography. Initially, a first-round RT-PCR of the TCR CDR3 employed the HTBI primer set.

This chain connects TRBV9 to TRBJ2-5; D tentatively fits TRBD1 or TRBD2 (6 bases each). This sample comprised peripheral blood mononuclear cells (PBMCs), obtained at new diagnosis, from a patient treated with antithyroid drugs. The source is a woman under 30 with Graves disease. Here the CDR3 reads CASSVEGGSETQYF. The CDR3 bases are TGTGCCAGCAGCGTAGAGGGGGGATCGGAGACCCAGTACTTC. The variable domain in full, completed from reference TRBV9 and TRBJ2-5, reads DSGVTQTPKHLITATGQRVTLRCSPRSGDLSVYWYQQSLDQGLQFLIQYYNGEERAKGNILERFSAQQFPDLHSELNLSSLELGDSALYFCASSVEGGSETQYFGPGTRLLVL.